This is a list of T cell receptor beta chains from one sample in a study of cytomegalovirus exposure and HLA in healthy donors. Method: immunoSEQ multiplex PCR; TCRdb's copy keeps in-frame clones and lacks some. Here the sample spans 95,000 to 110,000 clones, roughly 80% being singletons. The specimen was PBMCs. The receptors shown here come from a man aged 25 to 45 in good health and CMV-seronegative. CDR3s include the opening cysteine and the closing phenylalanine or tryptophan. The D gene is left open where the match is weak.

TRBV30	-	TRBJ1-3	CAWSHAGRSGNTIYF	TGTGCCTGGAGTCACGCGGGGCGCTCTGGAAACACCATATATTTT
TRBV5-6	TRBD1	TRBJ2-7	CASSLGLGGFEQYF	TGTGCCAGCAGCTTGGGCTTAGGGGGCTTCGAGCAGTACTTC
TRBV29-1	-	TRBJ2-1	CSFTGTHNEQFF	TGCAGCTTCACAGGGACCCACAATGAGCAGTTCTTC
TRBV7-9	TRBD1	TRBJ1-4	CASTLGQSNEKLFF	TGTGCCAGCACGTTGGGACAGTCTAATGAAAAACTGTTTTTT
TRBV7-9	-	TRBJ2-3	CASSLDNGGQYF	TGTGCCAGCAGCTTAGACAACGGGGGGCAGTATTTT
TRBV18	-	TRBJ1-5	CASSPGGVKQPQHF	TGTGCCAGCTCACCAGGAGGGGTTAAACAGCCCCAGCATTTT
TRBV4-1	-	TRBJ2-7	CASSQSTGYLYEQYF	TGCGCCAGCAGCCAGTCGACAGGTTACCTCTACGAGCAGTACTTC
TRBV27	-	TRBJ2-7	CASSFAGTSYEQYF	TGTGCCAGCAGTTTCGCAGGTACCTCCTACGAGCAGTACTTC
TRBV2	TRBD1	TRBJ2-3	CASRRDRANTDTQYF	TGTGCCAGCAGAAGGGACAGGGCCAACACAGATACGCAGTATTTT
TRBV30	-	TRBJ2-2	CAWSVQGSGELFF	TGTGCCTGGAGTGTACAGGGCTCCGGGGAGCTGTTTTTT